Following are 31 T cell receptor beta chains from one sample sequenced in a study of CD8 T cells in ankylosing spondylitis. Points from the study as a whole: A motif in TCR beta, a set of eight or nine highly homologous variants, appeared characteristic of ankylosing spondylitis blood.

TCRdb analysed the 5' RACE reads with MiXCR anew, one entry per CDR3 protein. The repertoire holds 100,000 to 150,000 distinct CDR3 sequences, under 20% seen once, with around a third in the top ten. Their antigens remain unidentified. Sequences were obtained from blood, either unsorted or a sorted T cell fraction (not recorded which). Source of these receptors: a male donor with ankylosing spondylitis.

About this clonotype itself: At one end the junction does not follow the germline gene, possibly because of a read error. In nucleotides, the CDR3 is TGTGCTAGCAGCTTAGCTTTCGAGGGACACAACAATGAGCAGTTCTTC. Its translation: CASSLAFEGHNNEQFF. This chain joins TRBV7-7 and TRBJ2-1; weak D call: TRBD1 (6 bases). The CDR3 sequence is 16 residues long. Looked up from germline, CDR1 is SSHAT and CDR2 is FNYEAQ (reference sequence).

This clonotype was seen a few times. V gene TRBV27 combines with J gene TRBJ2-1, with D possibly being TRBD2 (5 bases). V dropped 4 bases and J dropped 5 bases, with 9 bases sitting between them. The CDR3 runs to 13 residues. Germline V gene lookup returns CDR1 MNHEY and CDR2 SMNVEV (reference sequence). The CDR3 bases are TGTGCCAGCAGTTGGAGTAGCGACAATGAGCAGTTCTTC. As protein: CASSWSSDNEQFF.

The chain recombines TRBV12-3 or TRBV12-4 with TRBJ2-1; tentatively, D is TRBD2 (5 bases). CDR3 length: 14 residues. Deletions cut 6 bases from V and 10 bases from J, with 19 bases between. CDR3 in DNA: TGTGCCAGCAGCCTCGGGGTAGTGGCGGGCGAGCAGTTCTTC. Its translation is CASSLGVVAGEQFF.

This clonotype was detected a few times. V is TRBV15 and J is TRBJ2-1, with TRBD1 as a possible D gene (6 bases). Germline CDR1 and CDR2: LNHNV and YYDKDF (reference sequence). CDR3 length equals 15 residues. Trimming shortened V by 3 bases and J by 8 bases, and 17 bases separated the two germline ends. The CDR3 region has the DNA TGTGCCACCAGCAGTGGGGACACCTTTATCGATGAGCAGTTCTTC. Its translation is CATSSGDTFIDEQFF.

This clonotype was seen a handful of times. The chain links TRBV10-3 to TRBJ2-6; D is tentatively TRBD1 or TRBD2 (5 bases each). Germline V gene sequence: CDR1 ENHRY, CDR2 SYGVKD. Trimming removed 11 bases from V and 1 base from J, with 12 bases in between. This CDR3 contains 14 residues. CDR3 protein: CAAGDLSGANVLTF. The CDR3 DNA sequence: TGTGCCGCCGGGGACCTATCTGGGGCCAACGTCCTGACTTTC.

This clonotype was observed a few times. This sequence joins TRBV6-2 or TRBV6-3 and TRBJ2-3, with D perhaps assigned TRBD1 or TRBD2 (5 bases each). The CDR3 has 15 residues. V lost 5 bases, J lost 7 bases, and 19 bases lay in between. Germline V lookup: CDR1 MNHEY, CDR2 SVGEGT. The CDR3 region is CASSANPEGRNTQYF. Here the CDR3 DNA reads TGTGCCAGCAGTGCTAACCCTGAGGGGCGGAATACGCAGTATTTT.

The sample holds a few counts of this clonotype. The V and J genes are TRBV9 and TRBJ2-7; D uncertain. The CDR3 contains 13 residues. V shed 0 bases and J shed 3 bases, with 7 bases lying between them. Looked up from germline, CDR1 is SGDLS and CDR2 is YYNGEE. CDR3: CASSVDSDYEQYF. CDR3 DNA sequence: TGTGCCAGCAGCGTAGACTCAGACTACGAGCAGTACTTC.

The table lists this clonotype with a few counts. At one boundary the junction diverges from the germline segment, which might be a read error. The chain employs TRBV29-1 and TRBJ1-2, with D hard to call. Germline CDR1 reads SQVTM; CDR2 reads ANQGSEA. This CDR3 comprises 14 residues. The CDR3 sequence: CSVDPTWSYNGYTF. CDR3 DNA: TGCAGCGTAGACCCAACTTGGTCCTATAATGGATACACCTTC. The full variable domain, with the rest looked up from reference TRBV29-1 and TRBJ1-2, is SAVISQKPSRDICQRGTSLTIQCQVDSQVTMMFWYRQQPGQSLTLIATANQGSEATYESGFVIDKFPISRPNLTFSTLTVSNMSPEDSSIYLCSVDPTWSYNGYTFGSGTRLTVV.

The chain couples TRBV5-1 to TRBJ2-7; the D gene is possibly TRBD2 (6 bases). V was shortened by 6 bases and J by 4 bases, with 14 bases between the two germline ends. CDR1 and CDR2 (germline): SGHRS, YFSETQ. This CDR3 comprises 13 residues. CDR3 sequence (DNA): TGCGCCAGCAAGGAGGGCAGGGCGTACGAGCAGTACTTC. Residues: CASKEGRAYEQYF. Full variable domain (missing parts from reference TRBV5-1 and TRBJ2-7): KAGVTQTPRYLIKTRGQQVTLSCSPISGHRSVSWYQQTPGQGLQFLFEYFSETQRNKGNFPGRFSGRQFSNSRSEMNVSTLELGDSALYLCASKEGRAYEQYFGPGTRLTVT.

This clonotype was seen a handful of times. This sequence joins TRBV4-1 and TRBJ1-5; no definite D call. V lost 0 bases and J lost 5, with 14 bases in between. The CDR3 spans 16 residues. Germline-derived CDR1 and CDR2 are MGHRA and YSYEKL. CDR3 amino acids: CASSQERSAWDQPQHF. Written as DNA, the CDR3 is TGCGCCAGCAGCCAAGAAAGATCGGCGTGGGATCAGCCCCAGCATTTT.

This clonotype has more than one count but fewer than ten. V is TRBV19 and J is TRBJ1-1, with a possible D match to TRBD1 (6 bases). V lost 3 bases and J 4 bases, leaving 15 bases between the germline ends. Germline lookup yields CDR1 LNHDA and CDR2 SQIVND (reference sequence). The CDR3 loop spans 15 amino acids. This CDR3 reads CASSIFLGGGTEAFF. DNA for the CDR3: TGTGCCAGTAGTATTTTTCTAGGGGGTGGCACTGAAGCTTTCTTT.

This clonotype was seen a handful of times. The rearrangement links TRBV20-1 to TRBJ2-1; D gene ambiguous. V was cut by 1 base and J by 7 bases, with 11 bases left in between. Germline CDR1 and CDR2: DFQATT and SNEGSKA (reference sequence). This CDR3 comprises 13 residues. CDR3 region: CSARGRGWNEQFF. Written as DNA, the CDR3 is TGCAGTGCTAGAGGTCGCGGTTGGAATGAGCAGTTCTTC.

The rearrangement joins TRBV12-3 or TRBV12-4 to TRBJ2-7, with D unclear. V dropped 3 bases and J dropped 4 bases, with 7 bases sitting between them. The CDR3 runs 12 residues. The CDR3 here is CASSLVTYEQYF. CDR3 bases: TGTGCCAGCAGTTTGGTTACTTACGAGCAGTACTTC.

The table lists this clonotype with a few counts. J is TRBJ2-3 and V is TRBV27; no clear D gene. V lost 4 bases, J lost 2 bases, and 10 bases lay in between. Germline V gene sequence: CDR1 MNHEY, CDR2 SMNVEV (reference sequence). The length of the CDR3 is 14 residues. The DNA of the CDR3 is TGTGCCAGCAGTTCAGTTGAGGACACAGATACGCAGTATTTT. Protein product: CASSSVEDTDTQYF.

The chain carries TRBV27 and TRBJ2-1; 10 bases fit TRBD2. The CDR3 has 16 amino acids. J was trimmed by 10 bases and V by 6 bases; bases with no gene match: 15. Germline V gene data show CDR1 as MNHEY and CDR2 as SMNVEV (reference sequence). The CDR3 here is CASRPSLAGEPREQFF. DNA for the CDR3: TGTGCCAGCAGGCCTTCCCTAGCGGGAGAACCTAGAGAGCAGTTCTTC.

The sample holds many counts of this clonotype. This chain links TRBV4-1 with TRBJ2-7; no firm D call. The CDR3 totals 13 residues. CDR1 MGHRA and CDR2 YSYEKL come from the germline V gene. The germline V and J ends were trimmed by 2 bases and 3 bases, with 8 bases remaining between them. The CDR3 loop reads CASSQLTNYEQYF. CDR3 DNA: TGCGCCAGCAGCCAACTGACAAACTACGAGCAGTACTTC.

The genes are TRBV7-8 and TRBJ2-7; TRBD2 matches 7 bases. CDR3 size: 14 residues. The germline V gene has CDR1 SGHVS and CDR2 FQNEAQ. The V and J ends lost 1 base and 5 bases, in that order; junction bases with no gene match: 5. CDR3 loop: CASSLDGRENEQYF. The CDR3, as DNA: TGTGCCAGCAGCTTAGACGGGCGGGAGAACGAGCAGTACTTC.

This clonotype has only one observation. The V gene is TRBV28, the J gene TRBJ1-6, with D tentatively TRBD1 (5 bases). The length of the CDR3 is 17 residues. CDR1 MDHEN and CDR2 SYDVKM come from the germline V gene. V was cut by 3 bases and J by 9 bases, with 21 bases left in between. CDR3 in DNA: TGTGCCAGCAGTTTCCACGCTTCAGGGTCCATACCTTCACCCCTCCACTTT. This codes for CASSFHASGSIPSPLHF.

This clonotype has more than one count but fewer than ten. The rearrangement links TRBV12-3 or TRBV12-4 to TRBJ2-5; D might be TRBD1 or TRBD2, each matching 5 bases. This CDR3 contains 12 residues. Trimming cost V 8 bases and J 5 bases, with 12 bases left between them. The CDR3 spells CASAGSLETQYF. The CDR3 nucleotides read TGTGCCAGCGCAGGGAGTTTGGAGACCCAGTACTTC.

This clonotype has more than one count but fewer than ten. The V gene is TRBV11-3, the J gene TRBJ2-2, with unresolved D. The germline V and J ends were trimmed by 8 bases and 3 bases, with 4 bases remaining between them. The germline V gene has CDR1 SGHNT and CDR2 YENEEA. The CDR3 sequence is 11 residues long. This CDR3 reads CASEDTGELFF. The CDR3 DNA sequence: TGTGCCAGCGAGGACACCGGGGAGCTGTTTTTT.

CDR3 sequence: CASSRDRGRPQHF. DNA of the CDR3: TGTGCCAGCAGCCGGGACAGGGGTCGGCCCCAGCATTTT. This sequence joins TRBV27 and TRBJ1-5; TRBD1 aligns across 10 bases. Germline CDR1 MNHEY, CDR2 SMNVEV (reference sequence). The CDR3 sequence is 13 residues long. J lost 9 bases, V lost 6 bases, and 5 bases had no gene match.

This chain connects TRBV12-3 or TRBV12-4 to TRBJ2-7; possible D gene TRBD1, 6 bases. Trimming stripped 1 base from V and 1 base from J, with 8 bases between. The CDR3 sequence is 14 residues long. This chain's CDR3 is CASSLGTDSYEQYF. The CDR3 nucleotides read TGTGCCAGCAGTTTAGGGACAGATTCCTACGAGCAGTACTTC.

Only a few counts were recorded for this clonotype. This sequence joins TRBV20-1 and TRBJ2-4; 10 positions agree with TRBD1. Germline V gene data show CDR1 as DFQATT and CDR2 as SNEGSKA (reference sequence). This CDR3 is 15 amino acids long. Here the CDR3 DNA reads TGCACGGGTAGAGGGACAGGGGTGATCGGGCACATTCAGTACTTC. Protein: CTGRGTGVIGHIQYF.

This clonotype was observed a handful of times. This chain joins TRBV7-9 and TRBJ1-4; 8 nucleotides agree with TRBD1. The V gene end was trimmed by 0 bases and the J gene end by 8 bases; junction bases not matched to a gene: 2. The CDR3 consists of 14 residues. Germline CDR1 and CDR2: SEHNR and FQNEAQ (reference sequence). The CDR3 spells CASSLADRAEKLFF. CDR3 sequence (DNA): TGTGCCAGCAGCTTAGCGGACAGGGCGGAAAAACTGTTTTTT.

The sample holds a few counts of this clonotype. The V gene is TRBV20-1, the J gene TRBJ2-6; D may match TRBD1 or TRBD2 (5 bases each). Germline V lookup: CDR1 DFQATT, CDR2 SNEGSKA (reference sequence). V lost 4 bases to trimming and J lost 5 bases, with 9 bases between them. The CDR3 covers 13 residues. CDR3 region: CSATGLWANVLTF. The CDR3 DNA is TGCAGTGCTACGGGGCTATGGGCCAACGTCCTGACTTTC.

A few counts support this clonotype. This chain connects TRBV7-9 to TRBJ2-7; 10 bases are shared with TRBD2. Germline CDR1 reads SEHNR; CDR2 reads FQNEAQ (reference sequence). J gave up 5 bases and V 1 base, and 5 bases lay outside the gene matches. The CDR3 length is 15 residues. CDR3 DNA sequence: TGTGCCAGCAGCTTAGTTCTAGCGGGAGAGGACGAGCAGTACTTC. This translates into CASSLVLAGEDEQYF.

A few counts support this clonotype. The CDR3 bases are TGTGCCAGCAGCTTAGCGCGACAGGGCGGCTATGGCTACACCTTC. It specifies CASSLARQGGYGYTF. V and J are TRBV7-9 and TRBJ1-2, with TRBD1 matching 7 bases. CDR1 SEHNR and CDR2 FQNEAQ come from the germline V gene (reference sequence). The CDR3 runs 15 residues. Trimming removed 0 bases from V and 4 bases from J; junction bases left unmatched: 5.

The rearrangement joins TRBV4-3 to TRBJ2-2, with D uncertain. This CDR3 is 17 amino acids long. Per the germline V gene, CDR1 is LGHNA and CDR2 is YSLEER. Between the trimmed V and J ends, which lost 4 bases and 0 bases, there was a span of 15 bases. CDR3: CASSRVVTATNTGELFF. The CDR3 nucleotides read TGCGCCAGCAGCCGGGTGGTTACGGCGACGAACACCGGGGAGCTGTTTTTT.

V usage is TRBV3-1 and J usage is TRBJ2-7, with a weak D call TRBD1 (6 bases). The ends were cut back, 1 base at V and 0 bases at J, with 13 bases in the middle. CDR3 length equals 16 residues. Germline assignment: CDR1 LGHDT and CDR2 YNNKEL (reference sequence). This chain's CDR3 is CASSQGPGVSSYEQYF. In DNA form, the CDR3 reads TGTGCCAGCAGCCAAGGCCCAGGGGTCTCCTCCTACGAGCAGTACTTC.

The chain carries TRBV4-1 and TRBJ1-1; D unclear. The CDR3 covers 15 residues. V shed 1 base and J shed 1 base, with 10 bases lying between them. Looked up from germline, CDR1 is MGHRA and CDR2 is YSYEKL. The CDR3 region has the DNA TGCGCCAGCAGCCAAGGGTTGGCAGCGAACACTGAAGCTTTCTTT. Protein: CASSQGLAANTEAFF.

The chain combines TRBV7-9 with TRBJ1-4, with a weak D call TRBD1 (6 bases). Germline V CDR1 and CDR2: SEHNR, FQNEAQ (reference sequence). Trimming took off 2 bases at V and 8 bases at J, with 12 bases between the two ends. This CDR3 contains 14 residues. The CDR3 DNA reads as TGTGCCAGCAGCTTACCGGGGGCGGGAGAAAAACTGTTTTTT. Translating it yields CASSLPGAGEKLFF.